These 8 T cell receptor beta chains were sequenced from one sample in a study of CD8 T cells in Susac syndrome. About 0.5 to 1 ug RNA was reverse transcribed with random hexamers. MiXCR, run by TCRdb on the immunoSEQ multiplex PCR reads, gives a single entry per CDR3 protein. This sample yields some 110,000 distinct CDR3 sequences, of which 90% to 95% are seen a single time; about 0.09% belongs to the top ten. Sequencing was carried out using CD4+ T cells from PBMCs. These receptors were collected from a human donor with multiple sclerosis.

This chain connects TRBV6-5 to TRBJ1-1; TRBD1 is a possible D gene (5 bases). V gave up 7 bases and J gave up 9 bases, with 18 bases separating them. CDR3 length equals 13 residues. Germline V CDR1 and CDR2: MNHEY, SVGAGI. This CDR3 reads CASTGGGKGKAFF. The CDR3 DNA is TGTGCCAGCACCGGGGGGGGAAAGGGAAAAGCTTTCTTT.

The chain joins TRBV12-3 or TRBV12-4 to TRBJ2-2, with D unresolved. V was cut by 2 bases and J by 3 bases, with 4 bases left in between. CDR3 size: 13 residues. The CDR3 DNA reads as TGTGCCAGCAGTTTAAGTTACACCGGGGAGCTGTTTTTT. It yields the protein CASSLSYTGELFF.

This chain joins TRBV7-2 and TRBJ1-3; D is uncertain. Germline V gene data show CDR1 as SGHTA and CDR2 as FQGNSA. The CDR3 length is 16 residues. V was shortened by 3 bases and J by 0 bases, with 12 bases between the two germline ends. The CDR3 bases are TGTGCCAGCAGCTTTACCAGCGGTTACTCTGGAAACACCATATATTTT. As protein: CASSFTSGYSGNTIYF.

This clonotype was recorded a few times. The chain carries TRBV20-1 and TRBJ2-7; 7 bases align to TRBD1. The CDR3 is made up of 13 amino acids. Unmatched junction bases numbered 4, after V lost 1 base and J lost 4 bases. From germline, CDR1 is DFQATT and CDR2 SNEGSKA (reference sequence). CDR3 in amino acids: CSARGTGLYEQYF. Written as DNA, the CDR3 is TGCAGTGCTAGAGGGACAGGCTTATACGAGCAGTACTTC.

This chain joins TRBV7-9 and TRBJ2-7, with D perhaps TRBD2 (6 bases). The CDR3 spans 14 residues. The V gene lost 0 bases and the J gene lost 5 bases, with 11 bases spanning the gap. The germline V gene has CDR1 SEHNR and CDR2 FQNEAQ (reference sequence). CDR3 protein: CASSLAGGFNEQYF. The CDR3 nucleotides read TGTGCCAGCAGCTTAGCGGGGGGTTTTAACGAGCAGTACTTC.

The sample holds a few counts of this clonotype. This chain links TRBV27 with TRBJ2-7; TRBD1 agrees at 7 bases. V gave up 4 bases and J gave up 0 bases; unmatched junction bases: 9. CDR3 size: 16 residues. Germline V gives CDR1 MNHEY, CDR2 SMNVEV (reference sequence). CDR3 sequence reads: CASSSPDRESSYEQYF. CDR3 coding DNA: TGTGCCAGCAGTTCCCCCGACAGGGAAAGCTCCTACGAGCAGTACTTC.

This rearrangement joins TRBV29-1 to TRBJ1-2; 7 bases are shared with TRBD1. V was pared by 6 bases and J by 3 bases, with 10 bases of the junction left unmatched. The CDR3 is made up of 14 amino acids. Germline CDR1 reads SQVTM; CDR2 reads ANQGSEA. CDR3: CSVRVDRVDYGYTF. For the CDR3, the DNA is TGCAGCGTGCGGGTCGACAGGGTGGACTATGGCTACACCTTC.

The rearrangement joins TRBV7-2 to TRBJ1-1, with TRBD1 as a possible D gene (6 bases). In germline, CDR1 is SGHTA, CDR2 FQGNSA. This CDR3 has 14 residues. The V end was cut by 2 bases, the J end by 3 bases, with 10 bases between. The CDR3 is CASSLNPGDTEAFF. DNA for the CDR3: TGTGCCAGCAGCTTAAATCCAGGGGACACTGAAGCTTTCTTT.